The TCR beta chain described here comes from a study of T cell responses to AZD1222 COVID-19 vaccine. General study findings and limits: Receipt of two AZD1222 doses was followed by a rise in Spike-specific TCR breadth and depth. Nearly half of the spike-specific TCRs reportedly recognize variant regions that carry no mutations. Baseline seropositivity occurred in only a handful of AZD1222 recipients.

CDR3 length: 15 residues. Trimming at V came to 4 bases and at J to 6 bases, leaving 7 bases not matched to a gene. A word on this clone: Its antigen is unknown.

Repertoires were generated with immunoSEQ multiplex PCR, while TCRdb's copy carries only in-frame clones and drops some. The sample has roughly 80,000 clones; 88% are singletons. This material consisted of peripheral blood, taken on day 0 of MenACWY control vaccination. The chain is built from TRBV5-3 and TRBJ2-1; 10 bases are shared with TRBD2. TRBV5-3 qualifies as an ORF whose function is uncertain. The sequence was collected from an adult in good health. The CDR3: CARSGTGTSANEQFF. Here the CDR3 DNA reads TGTGCCAGAAGCGGCACCGGGACTAGCGCCAATGAGCAGTTCTTC.